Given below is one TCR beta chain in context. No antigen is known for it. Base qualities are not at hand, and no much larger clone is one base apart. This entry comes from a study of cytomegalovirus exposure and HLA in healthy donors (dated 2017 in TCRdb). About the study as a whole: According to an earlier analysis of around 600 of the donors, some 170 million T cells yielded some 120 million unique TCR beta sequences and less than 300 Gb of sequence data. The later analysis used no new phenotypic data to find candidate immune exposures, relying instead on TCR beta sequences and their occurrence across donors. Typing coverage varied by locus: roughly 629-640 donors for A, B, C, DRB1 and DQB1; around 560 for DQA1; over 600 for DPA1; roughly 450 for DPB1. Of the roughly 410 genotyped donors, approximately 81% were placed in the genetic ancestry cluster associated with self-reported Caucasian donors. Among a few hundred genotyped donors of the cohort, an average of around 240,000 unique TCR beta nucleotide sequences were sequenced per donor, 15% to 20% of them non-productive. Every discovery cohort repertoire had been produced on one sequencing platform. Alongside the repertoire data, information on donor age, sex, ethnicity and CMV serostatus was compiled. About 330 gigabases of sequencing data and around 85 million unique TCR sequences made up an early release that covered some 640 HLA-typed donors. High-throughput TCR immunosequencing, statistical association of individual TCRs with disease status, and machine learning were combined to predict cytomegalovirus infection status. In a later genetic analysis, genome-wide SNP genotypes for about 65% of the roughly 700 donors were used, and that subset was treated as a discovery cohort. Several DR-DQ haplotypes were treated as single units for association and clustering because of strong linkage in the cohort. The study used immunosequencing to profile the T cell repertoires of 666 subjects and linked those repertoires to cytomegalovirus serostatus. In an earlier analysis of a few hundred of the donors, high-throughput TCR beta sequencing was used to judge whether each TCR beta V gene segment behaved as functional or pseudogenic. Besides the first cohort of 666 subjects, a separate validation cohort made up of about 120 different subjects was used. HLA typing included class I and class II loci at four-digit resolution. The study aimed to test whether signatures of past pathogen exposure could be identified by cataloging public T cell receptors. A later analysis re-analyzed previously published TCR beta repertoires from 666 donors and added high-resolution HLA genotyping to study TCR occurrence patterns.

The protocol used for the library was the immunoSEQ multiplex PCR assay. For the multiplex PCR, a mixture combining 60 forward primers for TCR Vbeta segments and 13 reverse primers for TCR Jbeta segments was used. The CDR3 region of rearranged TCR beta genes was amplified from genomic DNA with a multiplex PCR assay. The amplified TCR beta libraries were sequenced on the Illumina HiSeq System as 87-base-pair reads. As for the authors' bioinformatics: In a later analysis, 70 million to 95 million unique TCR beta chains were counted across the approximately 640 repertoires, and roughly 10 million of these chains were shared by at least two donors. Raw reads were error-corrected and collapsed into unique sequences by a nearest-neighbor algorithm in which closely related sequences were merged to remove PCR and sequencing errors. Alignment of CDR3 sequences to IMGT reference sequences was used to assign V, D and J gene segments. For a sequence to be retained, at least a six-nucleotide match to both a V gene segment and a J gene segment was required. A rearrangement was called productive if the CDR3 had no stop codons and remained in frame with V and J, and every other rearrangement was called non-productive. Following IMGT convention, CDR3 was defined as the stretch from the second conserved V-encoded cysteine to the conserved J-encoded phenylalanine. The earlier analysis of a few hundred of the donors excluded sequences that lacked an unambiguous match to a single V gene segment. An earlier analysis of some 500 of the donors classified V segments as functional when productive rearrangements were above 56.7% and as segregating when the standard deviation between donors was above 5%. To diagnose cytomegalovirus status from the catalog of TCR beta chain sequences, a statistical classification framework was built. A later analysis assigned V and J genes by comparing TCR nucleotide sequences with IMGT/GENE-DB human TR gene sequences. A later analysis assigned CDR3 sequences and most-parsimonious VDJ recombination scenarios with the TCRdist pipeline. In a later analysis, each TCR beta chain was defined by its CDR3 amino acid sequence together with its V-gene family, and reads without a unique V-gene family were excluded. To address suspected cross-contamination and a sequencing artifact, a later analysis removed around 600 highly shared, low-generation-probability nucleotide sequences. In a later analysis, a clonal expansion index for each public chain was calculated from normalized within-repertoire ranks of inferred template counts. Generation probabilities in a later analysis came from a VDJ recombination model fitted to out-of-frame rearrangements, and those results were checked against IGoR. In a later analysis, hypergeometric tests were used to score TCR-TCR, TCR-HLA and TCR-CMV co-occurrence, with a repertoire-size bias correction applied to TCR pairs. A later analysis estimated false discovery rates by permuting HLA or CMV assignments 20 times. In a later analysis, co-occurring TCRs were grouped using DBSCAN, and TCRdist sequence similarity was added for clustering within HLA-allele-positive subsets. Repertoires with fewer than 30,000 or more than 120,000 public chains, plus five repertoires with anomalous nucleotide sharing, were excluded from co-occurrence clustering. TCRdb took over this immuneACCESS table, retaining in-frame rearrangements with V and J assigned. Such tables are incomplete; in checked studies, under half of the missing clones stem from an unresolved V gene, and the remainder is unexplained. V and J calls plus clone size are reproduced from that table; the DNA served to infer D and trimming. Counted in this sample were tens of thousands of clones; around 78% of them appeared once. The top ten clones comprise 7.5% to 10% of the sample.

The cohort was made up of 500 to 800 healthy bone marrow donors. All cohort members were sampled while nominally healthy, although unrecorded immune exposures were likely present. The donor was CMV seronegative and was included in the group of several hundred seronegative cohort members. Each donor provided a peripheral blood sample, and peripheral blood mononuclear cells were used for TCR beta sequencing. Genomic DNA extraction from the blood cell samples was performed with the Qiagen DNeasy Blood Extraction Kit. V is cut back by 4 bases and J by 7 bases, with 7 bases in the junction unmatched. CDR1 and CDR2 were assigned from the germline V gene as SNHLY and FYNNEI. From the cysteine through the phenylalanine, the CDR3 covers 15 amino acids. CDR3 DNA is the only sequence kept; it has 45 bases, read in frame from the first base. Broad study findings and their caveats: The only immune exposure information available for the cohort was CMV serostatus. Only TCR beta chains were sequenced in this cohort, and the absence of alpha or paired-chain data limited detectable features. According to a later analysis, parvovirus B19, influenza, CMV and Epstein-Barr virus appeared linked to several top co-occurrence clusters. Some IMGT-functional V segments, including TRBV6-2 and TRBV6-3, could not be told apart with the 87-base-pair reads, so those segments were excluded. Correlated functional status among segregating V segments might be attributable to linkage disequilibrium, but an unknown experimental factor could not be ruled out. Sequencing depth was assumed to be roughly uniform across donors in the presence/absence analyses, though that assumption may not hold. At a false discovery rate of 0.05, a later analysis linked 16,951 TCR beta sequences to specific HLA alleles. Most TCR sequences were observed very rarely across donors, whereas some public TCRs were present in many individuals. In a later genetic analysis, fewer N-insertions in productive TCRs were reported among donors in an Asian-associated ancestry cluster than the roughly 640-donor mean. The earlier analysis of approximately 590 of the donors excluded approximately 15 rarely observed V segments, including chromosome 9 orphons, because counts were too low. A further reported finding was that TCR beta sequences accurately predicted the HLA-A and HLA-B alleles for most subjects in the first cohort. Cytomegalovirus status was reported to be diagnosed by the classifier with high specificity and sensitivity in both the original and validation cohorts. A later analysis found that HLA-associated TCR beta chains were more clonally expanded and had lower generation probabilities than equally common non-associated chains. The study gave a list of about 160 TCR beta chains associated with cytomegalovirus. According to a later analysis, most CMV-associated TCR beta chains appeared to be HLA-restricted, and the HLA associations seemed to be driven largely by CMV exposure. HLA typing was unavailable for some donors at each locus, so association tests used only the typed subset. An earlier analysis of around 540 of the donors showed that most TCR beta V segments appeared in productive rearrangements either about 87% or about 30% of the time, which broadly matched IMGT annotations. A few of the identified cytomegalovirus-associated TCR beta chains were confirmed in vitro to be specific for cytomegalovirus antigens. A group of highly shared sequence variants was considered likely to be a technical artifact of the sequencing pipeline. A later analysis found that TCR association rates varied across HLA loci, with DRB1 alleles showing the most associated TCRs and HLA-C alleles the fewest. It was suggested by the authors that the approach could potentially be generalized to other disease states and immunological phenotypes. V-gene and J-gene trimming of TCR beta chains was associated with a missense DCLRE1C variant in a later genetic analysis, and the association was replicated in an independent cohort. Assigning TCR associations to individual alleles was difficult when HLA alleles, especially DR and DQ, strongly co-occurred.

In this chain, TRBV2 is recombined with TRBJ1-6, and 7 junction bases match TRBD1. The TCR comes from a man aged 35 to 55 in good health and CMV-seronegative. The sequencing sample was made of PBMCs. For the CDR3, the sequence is CASSGPRDRNSPLHF. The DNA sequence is TGTGCCAGCAGTGGGCCCCGGGACAGAAATTCACCCCTCCACTTT.